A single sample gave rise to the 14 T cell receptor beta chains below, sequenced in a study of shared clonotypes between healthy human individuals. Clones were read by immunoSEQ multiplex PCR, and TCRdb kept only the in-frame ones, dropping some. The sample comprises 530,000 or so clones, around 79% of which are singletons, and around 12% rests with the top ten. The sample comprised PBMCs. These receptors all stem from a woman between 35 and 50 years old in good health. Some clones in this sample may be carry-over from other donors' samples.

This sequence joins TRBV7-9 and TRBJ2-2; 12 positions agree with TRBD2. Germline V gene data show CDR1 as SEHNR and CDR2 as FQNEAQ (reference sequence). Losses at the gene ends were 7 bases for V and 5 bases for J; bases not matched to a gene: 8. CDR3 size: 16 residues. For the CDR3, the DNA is TGTGCCAGCACCCCTCCCGGGACTAGCGGGACCGGGGAGCTGTTTTTT. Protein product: CASTPPGTSGTGELFF.

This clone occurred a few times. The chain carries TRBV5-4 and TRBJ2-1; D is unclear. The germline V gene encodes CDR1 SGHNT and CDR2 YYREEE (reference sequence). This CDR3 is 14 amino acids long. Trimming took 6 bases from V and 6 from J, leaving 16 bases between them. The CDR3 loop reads CASKKTGGLNEQFF. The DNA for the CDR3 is TGTGCCAGCAAAAAGACTGGCGGCCTCAATGAGCAGTTCTTC. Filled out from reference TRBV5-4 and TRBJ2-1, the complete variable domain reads ETGVTQSPTHLIKTRGQQVTLRCSSQSGHNTVSWYQQALGQGPQFIFQYYREEENGRGNFPPRFSGLQFPNYSSELNVNALELDDSALYLCASKKTGGLNEQFFGPGTRLTVL.

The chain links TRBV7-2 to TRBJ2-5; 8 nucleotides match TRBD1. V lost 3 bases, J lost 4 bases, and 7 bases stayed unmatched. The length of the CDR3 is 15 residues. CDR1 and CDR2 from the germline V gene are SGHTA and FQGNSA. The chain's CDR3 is CASSLDREQGETQYF. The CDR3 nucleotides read TGTGCCAGCAGCTTGGACAGGGAGCAGGGAGAGACCCAGTACTTC.

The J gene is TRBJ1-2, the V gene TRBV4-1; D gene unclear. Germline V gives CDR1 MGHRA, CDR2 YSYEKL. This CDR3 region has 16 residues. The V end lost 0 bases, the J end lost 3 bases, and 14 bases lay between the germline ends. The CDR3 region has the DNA TGCGCCAGCAGCCAAGATCTTAAGGCAGCTTACTATGGCTACACCTTC. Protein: CASSQDLKAAYYGYTF.

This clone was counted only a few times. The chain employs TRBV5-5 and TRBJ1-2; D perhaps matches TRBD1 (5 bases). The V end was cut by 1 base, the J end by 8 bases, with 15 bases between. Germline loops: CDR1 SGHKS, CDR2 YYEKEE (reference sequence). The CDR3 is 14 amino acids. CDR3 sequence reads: CASSLQVGGYGYTF. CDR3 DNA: TGTGCCAGCAGCTTGCAGGTTGGGGGATACGGCTACACCTTC.

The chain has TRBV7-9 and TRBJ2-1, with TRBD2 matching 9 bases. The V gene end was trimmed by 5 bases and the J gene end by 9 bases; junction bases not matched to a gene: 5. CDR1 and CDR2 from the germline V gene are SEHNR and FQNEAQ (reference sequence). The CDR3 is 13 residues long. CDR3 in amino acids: CASSLGLASEQFF. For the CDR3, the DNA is TGTGCCAGCAGCCTGGGACTAGCTAGTGAGCAGTTCTTC.

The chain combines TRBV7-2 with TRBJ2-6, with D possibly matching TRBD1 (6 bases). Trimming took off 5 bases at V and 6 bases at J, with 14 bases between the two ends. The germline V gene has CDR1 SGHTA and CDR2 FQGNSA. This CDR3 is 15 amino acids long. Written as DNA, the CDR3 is TGTGCCAGCAGCCGCAAGGGGGAAAAGGCCAACGTCCTGACTTTC. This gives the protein CASSRKGEKANVLTF.

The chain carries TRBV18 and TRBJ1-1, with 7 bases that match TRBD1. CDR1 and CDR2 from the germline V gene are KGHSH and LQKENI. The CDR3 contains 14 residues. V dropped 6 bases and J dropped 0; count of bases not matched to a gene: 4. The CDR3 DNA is TGTGCCAGCTCCCCAGGGGGGCTGAACACTGAAGCTTTCTTT. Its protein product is CASSPGGLNTEAFF.

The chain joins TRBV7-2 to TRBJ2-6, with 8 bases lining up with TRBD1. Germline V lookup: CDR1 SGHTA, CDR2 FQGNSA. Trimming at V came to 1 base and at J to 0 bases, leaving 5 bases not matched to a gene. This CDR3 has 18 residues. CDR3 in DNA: TGTGCCAGCAGCTTAGTTCCAGGGGGCCTCTCTGGGGCCAACGTCCTGACTTTC. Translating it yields CASSLVPGGLSGANVLTF.

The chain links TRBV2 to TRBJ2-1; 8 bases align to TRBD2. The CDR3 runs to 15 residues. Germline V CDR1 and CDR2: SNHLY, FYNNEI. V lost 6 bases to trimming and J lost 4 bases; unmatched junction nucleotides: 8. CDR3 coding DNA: TGTGCCAGCAGGATAACTAGCGGAGCATACAATGAGCAGTTCTTC. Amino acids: CASRITSGAYNEQFF. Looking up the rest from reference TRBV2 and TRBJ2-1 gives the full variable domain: EPEVTQTPSHQVTQMGQEVILRCVPISNHLYFYWYRQILGQKVEFLVSFYNNEISEKSEIFDDQFSVERPDGSNFTLKIRSTKLEDSAMYFCASRITSGAYNEQFFGPGTRLTVL.

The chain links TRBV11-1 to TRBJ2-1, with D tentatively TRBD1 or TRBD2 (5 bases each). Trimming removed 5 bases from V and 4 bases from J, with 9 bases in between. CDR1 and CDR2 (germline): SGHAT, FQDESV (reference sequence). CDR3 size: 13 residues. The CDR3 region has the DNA TGTGCCAGCAGCCCGGGGCGGTACAATGAGCAGTTCTTC. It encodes CASSPGRYNEQFF.

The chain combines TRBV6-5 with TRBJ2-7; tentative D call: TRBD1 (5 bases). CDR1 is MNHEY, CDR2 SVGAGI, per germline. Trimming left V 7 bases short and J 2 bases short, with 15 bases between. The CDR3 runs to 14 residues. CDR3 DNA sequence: TGTGCCAGCACCCAAGACAGCGTACCCTACGAGCAGTACTTC. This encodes CASTQDSVPYEQYF.

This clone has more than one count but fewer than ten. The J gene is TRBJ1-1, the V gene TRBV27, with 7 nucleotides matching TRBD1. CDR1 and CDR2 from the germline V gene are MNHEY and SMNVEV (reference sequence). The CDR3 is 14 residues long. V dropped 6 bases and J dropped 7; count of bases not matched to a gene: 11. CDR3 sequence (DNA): TGTGCCAGCAGCCACTACAAGGGACAGCGTGAAGCTTTCTTT. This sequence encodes CASSHYKGQREAFF.

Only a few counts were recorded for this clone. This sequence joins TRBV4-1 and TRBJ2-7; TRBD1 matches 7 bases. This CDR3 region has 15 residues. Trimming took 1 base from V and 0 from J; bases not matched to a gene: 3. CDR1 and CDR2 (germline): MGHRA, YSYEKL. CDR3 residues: CASSQGGDSSYEQYF. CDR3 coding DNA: TGCGCCAGCAGCCAAGGTGGGGACAGCTCCTACGAGCAGTACTTC.